The 4 T cell receptor beta chains below were found in one sample sequenced in a study of T cells in Graves' hyperthyroidism and ophthalmopathy. RNA transcripts yielded amplified TCR beta CDR3 regions. TCR CDR3 regions were first amplified by RT-PCR with HTBI primers. From the multiplex PCR reads, TCRdb called clonotypes with MiXCR, one entry per CDR3 protein. The profile shows around 690,000 distinct CDR3 sequences, 15% to 20% of them singletons. Sequencing was carried out using blood. The receptors come from a man in his fifties or sixties with Graves' hyperthyroidism.

This clonotype occurred a few times. The chain has TRBV9 and TRBJ2-7; D unresolved. V was cut by 0 bases and J by 0 bases, with 7 bases left in between. In germline, CDR1 is SGDLS, CDR2 YYNGEE. CDR3 length: 14 residues. The CDR3 region has the DNA TGTGCCAGCAGCGTAGGGGTAAGCTCCTACGAGCAGTACTTC. Its translation: CASSVGVSSYEQYF.

This clonotype was counted a few times. The rearrangement links TRBV10-3 to TRBJ2-1; possibly TRBD1 or TRBD2 for D (6 bases each). From germline, CDR1 is ENHRY and CDR2 SYGVKD. Trimming shortened V by 2 bases and J by 12 bases, and 8 bases separated the two germline ends. The CDR3 loop spans 11 amino acids. The CDR3 loop reads CAISETGAQFF. The CDR3 nucleotides read TGTGCCATCAGTGAGACGGGGGCGCAGTTCTTC.

Comments on this clonotype: An end of the junction differs from the germline gene, which may be a read error. The DNA for the CDR3 is TGTGCCAGCAGCTTGGGCCAGCGCCCATATGACTACACCTTC. This codes for CASSLGQRPYDYTF. The chain is built from TRBV5-6 and TRBJ1-2; D is unresolved. The CDR3 covers 14 residues. Germline assignment: CDR1 SGHDT and CDR2 YYEEEE.

The CDR3 DNA follows: TGTGCCAGCAGCTTATATGGCCATCCCACCGGGGAGCTGTTTTTT. Protein: CASSLYGHPTGELFF. The rearrangement links TRBV7-6 to TRBJ2-2; no clear D. CDR1 is SGHVS, CDR2 FNYEAQ, per germline. CDR3 size: 15 residues. V was pared by 2 bases and J by 4 bases, with 11 bases between.